This T cell receptor (beta chain) was documented in a study of CD8 T cells in Susac syndrome. RNA totalling about 0.45 to 1 ug underwent reverse transcription with random hexamers. One entry per CDR3 protein results from TCRdb running MiXCR on the immunoSEQ multiplex PCR reads. The sample holds fewer than 65,000 distinct CDR3 sequences, 85% to 95% seen once. Blood CD8+ and CD4+ T cells underwent high-throughput TCR beta sequencing. Bulk CD8+ and CD4+ cells came from magnetic negative isolation; CD8+ TEMRA by FACS. The receptor comes from a human donor in good health. Material: CD8+ T cells from PBMCs.

CDR3 sequence: CASRMETGNNSPLHF. CDR3 nucleotides: TGCGCCAGCAGAATGGAGACAGGGAATAATTCACCCCTCCACTTT. V usage is TRBV5-1 and J usage is TRBJ1-6; 7 bases agree with TRBD1. Trimming at V came to 5 bases and at J to 5 bases, leaving 7 bases not matched to a gene. Germline V gives CDR1 SGHRS, CDR2 YFSETQ. The CDR3 runs to 15 residues.